Here is one TCR beta chain with its context. The antigen remains undetermined. An end of the junction differs from the germline gene, which may be a read error. The data belong to a study of cytomegalovirus exposure and HLA in healthy donors. Overall study results and limits: Presence/absence analyses treated sequencing depth as roughly uniform across donors.

This CDR3 has 13 residues. CDR1 is MNHEY and CDR2 is SMNVEV in the germline V gene (reference sequence). The PCR made use of 60 Vbeta and 13 Jbeta primers. Sequenced by immunoSEQ multiplex PCR; TCRdb stores in-frame clones only, minus some. The table lists over 130,000 clones, more than 75% of them singletons. Sequenced sample: PBMCs. The chain combines TRBV27 with TRBJ1-2; 7 nucleotides match TRBD1. The TCR originated in a human donor in good health. The CDR3 region is CASRDRTNYGYPF. DNA for the CDR3: TGTGCCAGCAGGGACAGGACTAACTATGGCTACCCCTTC.